What follows describes a single T cell receptor (beta chain). There is no known antigen for this receptor. No clone much larger than this one lies a single base away; base qualities are absent. The CDR3 numbers 14 residues from cysteine through phenylalanine. Solely the CDR3 DNA is kept, with 42 bases framed from the first base. CDR1 MRHNA and CDR2 SNTAGT were looked up in the germline V gene. V has 6 bases trimmed and J has 6 bases trimmed; junction bases matching no gene number 6. This sample is part of a study of CD8 T cells in Susac syndrome (dated by TCRdb to the late 2010s). About the study as a whole: The study used repertoire sequencing to test whether antigen drove CD8+ T cell activation and differentiation in Susac syndrome. The paper as a whole reports these results and caveats: The TCR sequencing and HLA analysis was acknowledged to have included a relatively small number of individuals.

RNA was extracted using the RNeasy kit, and about 0.45 to 1 microgram was reverse transcribed with random hexamers. The immunoSEQ multiplex PCR assay, which covers 54 Vbeta and 13 Jbeta segments, was used to amplify TCR beta CDR3 regions. Bias from PCR amplification was corrected by using a synthetic template baseline for primer optimization and for computational correction. As for the authors' bioinformatics: Reads were annotated to V, D and J genes according to IMGT and were analyzed with immunoSEQ Analyzer, with only productive sequences retained. To calculate clonality, Shannon entropy was normalized by log2 of the number of productive unique sequences and then subtracted from one. For each patient and control, public and private clones were evaluated within the 100 most prevalent clones. Clones were defined as Susac-specific when absent from the healthy and MS cohorts, from about a thousand published viral clones and from other ImmuneACCESS disease sequences. TCRdb reprocessed the public reads (quality trimming at Q25 with fastp, clone calling with MiXCR) and kept in-frame beta chains. Every entry covers one CDR3 protein and lists the most common genes and DNA from its rows. The V and J calls reflect TCRdb's pipeline rather than the authors' work. This sample holds approximately 190,000 distinct CDR3 sequences; under 95% were observed only once. The ten biggest clones cover 0.095% to 0.12% of the sample.

Peripheral blood CD8+ and CD4+ T cells from healthy donors, Susac syndrome patients and multiple sclerosis patients were profiled by high-throughput TCR beta sequencing. The healthy donors served as controls matched for age and sex. CD8+ TEMRA cells were enriched by FACS, while bulk CD8+ and CD4+ T cells were purified by magnetic negative isolation. Blood was collected in EDTA tubes and processed within 24 hours, with PBMCs isolated through density gradient centrifugation. PBMCs intended for TCR sequencing were cryopreserved in liquid nitrogen and thawed later in a water bath at 37 degrees C. The sorted or isolated CD4+, CD8+ and CD8+ TEMRA cells reached a purity of at least 90%.

Rearrangement joined TRBV6-4 to TRBJ2-2, and TRBD1 matches 8 of the central bases. The source is a human donor in good health. The source material was CD4+ T cells from PBMCs. CDR3 protein: CASRAGGLSGELFF. The sequence in DNA is TGTGCCAGCAGGGCAGGGGGCCTTTCCGGGGAGCTGTTTTTT.